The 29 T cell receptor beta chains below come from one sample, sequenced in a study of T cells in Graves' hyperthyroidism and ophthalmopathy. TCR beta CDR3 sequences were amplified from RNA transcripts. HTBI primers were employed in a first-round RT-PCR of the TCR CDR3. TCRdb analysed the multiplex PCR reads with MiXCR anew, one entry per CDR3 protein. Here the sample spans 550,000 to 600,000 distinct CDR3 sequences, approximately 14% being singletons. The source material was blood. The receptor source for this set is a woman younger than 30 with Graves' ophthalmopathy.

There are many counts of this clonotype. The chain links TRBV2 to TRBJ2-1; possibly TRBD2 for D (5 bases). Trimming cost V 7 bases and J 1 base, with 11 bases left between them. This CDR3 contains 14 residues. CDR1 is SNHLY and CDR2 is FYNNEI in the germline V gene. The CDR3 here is CASNARGSYNEQFF. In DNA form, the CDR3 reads TGTGCCAGCAACGCACGGGGATCCTACAATGAGCAGTTCTTC.

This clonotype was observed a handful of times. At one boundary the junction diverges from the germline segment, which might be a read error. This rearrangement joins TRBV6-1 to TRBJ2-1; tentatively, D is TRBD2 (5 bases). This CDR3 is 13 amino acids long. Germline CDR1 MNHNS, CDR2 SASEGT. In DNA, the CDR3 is TGTGCCAGCAGGGAGGTAGCGTACAATGAGCAGCTCTTC. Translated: CASREVAYNEQLF.

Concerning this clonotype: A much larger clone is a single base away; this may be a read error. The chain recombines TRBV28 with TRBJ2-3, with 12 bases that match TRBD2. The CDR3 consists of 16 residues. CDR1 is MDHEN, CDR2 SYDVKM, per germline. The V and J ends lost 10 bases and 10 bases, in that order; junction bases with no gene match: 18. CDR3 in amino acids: CATRSYLAGGPGAQYF. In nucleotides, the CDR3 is TGTGCCACTAGGTCCTACCTAGCGGGAGGGCCGGGTGCGCAGTATTTT. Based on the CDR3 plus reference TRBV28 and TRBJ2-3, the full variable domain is DVKVTQSSRYLVKRTGEKVFLECVQDMDHENMFWYRQDPGLGLRLIYFSYDVKMKEKGDIPEGYSVSREKKERFSLILESASTNQTSMYLCATRSYLAGGPGAQYFGPGTRLTVL.

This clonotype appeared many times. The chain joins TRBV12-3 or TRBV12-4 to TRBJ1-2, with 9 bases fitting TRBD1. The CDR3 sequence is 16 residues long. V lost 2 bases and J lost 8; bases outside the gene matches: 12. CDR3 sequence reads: CASSLSGTGKSGGYTF. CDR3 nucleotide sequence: TGTGCCAGCAGTTTATCCGGGACAGGGAAATCAGGAGGCTACACCTTC.

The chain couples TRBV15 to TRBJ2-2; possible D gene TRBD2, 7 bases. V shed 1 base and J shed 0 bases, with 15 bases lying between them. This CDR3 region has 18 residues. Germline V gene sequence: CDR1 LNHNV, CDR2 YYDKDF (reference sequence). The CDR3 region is CATSRATGGAANTGELFF. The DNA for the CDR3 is TGTGCCACCAGCAGAGCCACTGGGGGGGCCGCGAACACCGGGGAGCTGTTTTTT.

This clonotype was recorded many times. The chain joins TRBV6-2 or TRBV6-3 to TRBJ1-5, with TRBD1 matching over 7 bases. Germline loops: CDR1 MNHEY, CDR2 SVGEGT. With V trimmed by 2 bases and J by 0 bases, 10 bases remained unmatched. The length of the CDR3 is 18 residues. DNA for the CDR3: TGTGCCAGCAGTTACGGATTGACAGGGCCATATAGCAATCAGCCCCAGCATTTT. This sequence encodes CASSYGLTGPYSNQPQHF.

CDR3 nucleotides: TGTGCCAGCAGCCAAGACAGGGGATTCGGGAACACTGAAGCTTTCTTT. It codes for CASSQDRGFGNTEAFF. The chain joins TRBV4-2 to TRBJ1-1; a weak D match, TRBD1 (6 bases). The germline V gene has CDR1 LGHNA and CDR2 YNFKEQ. This CDR3 is built from 16 residues. V shed 0 bases and J shed 1 base, with 12 bases lying between them.

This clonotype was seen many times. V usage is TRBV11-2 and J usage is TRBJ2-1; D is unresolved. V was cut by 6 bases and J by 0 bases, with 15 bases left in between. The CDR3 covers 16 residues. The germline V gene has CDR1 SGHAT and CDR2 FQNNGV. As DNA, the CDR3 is TGTGCCAGCAGTTCCTACAGCCTCAGCTCCTACAATGAGCAGTTCTTC. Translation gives CASSSYSLSSYNEQFF. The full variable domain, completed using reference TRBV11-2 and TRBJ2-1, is EAGVAQSPRYKIIEKRQSVAFWCNPISGHATLYWYQQILGQGPKLLIQFQNNGVVDDSQLPKDRFSAERLKGVDSTLKIQPAKLEDSAVYLCASSSYSLSSYNEQFFGPGTRLTVL.

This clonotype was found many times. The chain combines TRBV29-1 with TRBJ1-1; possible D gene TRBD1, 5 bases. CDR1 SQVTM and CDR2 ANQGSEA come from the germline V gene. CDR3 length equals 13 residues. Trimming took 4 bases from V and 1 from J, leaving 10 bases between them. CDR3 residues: CSVAGGSNTEAFF. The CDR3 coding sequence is TGCAGCGTTGCGGGGGGTTCGAACACTGAAGCTTTCTTT.

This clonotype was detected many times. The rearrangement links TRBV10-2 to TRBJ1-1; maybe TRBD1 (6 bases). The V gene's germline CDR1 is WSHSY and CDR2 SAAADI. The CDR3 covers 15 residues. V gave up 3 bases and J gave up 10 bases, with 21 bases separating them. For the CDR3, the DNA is TGCGCCAGCAGTGACCGGGACAAGTCTCGAGGATCAGCTTTCTTT. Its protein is CASSDRDKSRGSAFF.

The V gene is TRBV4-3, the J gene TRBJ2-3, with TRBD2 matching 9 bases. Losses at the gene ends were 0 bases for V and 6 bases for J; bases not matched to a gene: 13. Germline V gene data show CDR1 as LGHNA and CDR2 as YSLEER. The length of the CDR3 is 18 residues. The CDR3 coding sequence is TGCGCCAGCAGCCAAGATCTAGATCGGGCGGGAGGGCCGGATACGCAGTATTTT. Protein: CASSQDLDRAGGPDTQYF.

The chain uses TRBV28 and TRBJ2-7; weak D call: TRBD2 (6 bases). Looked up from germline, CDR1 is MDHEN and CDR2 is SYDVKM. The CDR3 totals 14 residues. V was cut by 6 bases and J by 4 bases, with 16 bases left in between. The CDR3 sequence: CASRLGGAGYEQYF. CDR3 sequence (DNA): TGTGCCAGCAGGCTGGGGGGAGCGGGTTACGAGCAGTACTTC.

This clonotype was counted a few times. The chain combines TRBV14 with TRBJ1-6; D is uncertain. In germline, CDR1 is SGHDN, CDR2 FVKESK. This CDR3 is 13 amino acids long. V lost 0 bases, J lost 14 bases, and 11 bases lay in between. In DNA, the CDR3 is TGTGCCAGCAGCCAAGATTACGGATCCACCCTCCACTTT. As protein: CASSQDYGSTLHF.

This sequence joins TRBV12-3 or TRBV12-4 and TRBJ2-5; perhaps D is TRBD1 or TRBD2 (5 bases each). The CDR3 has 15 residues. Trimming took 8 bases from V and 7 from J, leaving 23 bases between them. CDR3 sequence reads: CASSPLSGAAGTQYF. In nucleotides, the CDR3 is TGTGCCAGCTCACCACTTTCCGGGGCCGCGGGGACCCAGTACTTC.

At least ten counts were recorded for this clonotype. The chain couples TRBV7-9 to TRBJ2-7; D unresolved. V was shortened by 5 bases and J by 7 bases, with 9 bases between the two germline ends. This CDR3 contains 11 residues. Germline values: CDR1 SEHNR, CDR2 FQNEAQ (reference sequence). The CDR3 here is CASSTSREQYF. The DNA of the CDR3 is TGTGCCAGCAGCACAAGTCGGGAGCAGTACTTC.

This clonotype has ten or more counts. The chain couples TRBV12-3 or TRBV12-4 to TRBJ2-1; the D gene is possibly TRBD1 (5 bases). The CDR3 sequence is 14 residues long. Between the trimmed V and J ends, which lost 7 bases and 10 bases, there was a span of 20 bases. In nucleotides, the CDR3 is TGTGCCAGCAATCTTGGAAGGGGCAGACGGGAGCAGTTCTTC. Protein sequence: CASNLGRGRREQFF.

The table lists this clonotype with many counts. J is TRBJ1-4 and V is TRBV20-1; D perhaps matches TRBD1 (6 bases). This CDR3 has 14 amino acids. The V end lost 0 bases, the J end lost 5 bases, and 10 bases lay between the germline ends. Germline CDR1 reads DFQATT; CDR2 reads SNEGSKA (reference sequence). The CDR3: CSARDQGGNEKLFF. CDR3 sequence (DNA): TGCAGTGCTAGAGATCAAGGGGGAAATGAAAAACTGTTTTTT.

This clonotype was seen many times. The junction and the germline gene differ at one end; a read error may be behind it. In nucleotides, the CDR3 is TGCGCCAGCAGCTTGAGACAGGGGCTTAGCGATCAGCCCCAGCATTTT. Its protein is CASSLRQGLSDQPQHF. The chain uses TRBV5-1 and TRBJ1-5; 8 bases line up with TRBD1. Germline CDR1 SGHRS, CDR2 YFSETQ. CDR3 length: 16 residues.

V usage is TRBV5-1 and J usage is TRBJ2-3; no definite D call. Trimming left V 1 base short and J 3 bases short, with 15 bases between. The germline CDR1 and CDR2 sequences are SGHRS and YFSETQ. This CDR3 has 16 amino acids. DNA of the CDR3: TGCGCCAGCAGCTTGCTTGACGATCCCCCTACAGATACGCAGTATTTT. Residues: CASSLLDDPPTDTQYF.

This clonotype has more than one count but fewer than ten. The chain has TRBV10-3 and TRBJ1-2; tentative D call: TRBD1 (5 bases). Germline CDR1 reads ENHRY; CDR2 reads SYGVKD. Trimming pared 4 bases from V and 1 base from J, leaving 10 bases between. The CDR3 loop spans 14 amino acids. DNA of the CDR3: TGTGCCATCAGTGGGCTGGGGGTTAACTATGGCTACACCTTC. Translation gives CAISGLGVNYGYTF.

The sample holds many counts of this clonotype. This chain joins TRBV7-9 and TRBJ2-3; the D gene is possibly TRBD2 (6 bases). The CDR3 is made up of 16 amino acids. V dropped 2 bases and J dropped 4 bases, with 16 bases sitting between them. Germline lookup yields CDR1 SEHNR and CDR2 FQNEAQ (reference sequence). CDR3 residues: CASSLSVASEADTQYF. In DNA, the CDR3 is TGTGCCAGCAGCTTATCGGTGGCTAGCGAAGCAGATACGCAGTATTTT.

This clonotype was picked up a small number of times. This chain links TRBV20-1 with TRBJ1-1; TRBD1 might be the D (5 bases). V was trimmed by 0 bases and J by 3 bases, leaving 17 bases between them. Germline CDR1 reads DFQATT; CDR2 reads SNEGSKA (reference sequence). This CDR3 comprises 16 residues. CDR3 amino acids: CSARDPADRIYTEAFF. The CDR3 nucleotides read TGCAGTGCTAGAGATCCCGCTGACAGAATCTACACTGAAGCTTTCTTT.

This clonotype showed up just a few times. CDR3 nucleotide sequence: TGTGCCAGCAGCTTTGGGGGCGCCGGTAATGAAAAACTGTTTTTT. Translating gives CASSFGGAGNEKLFF. The J gene is TRBJ1-4, the V gene TRBV7-2, with D tentatively TRBD1 (6 bases). Per germline, CDR1 SGHTA and CDR2 FQGNSA. Trimming cost V 3 bases and J 4 bases, with 12 bases left between them. CDR3 length: 15 amino acids.

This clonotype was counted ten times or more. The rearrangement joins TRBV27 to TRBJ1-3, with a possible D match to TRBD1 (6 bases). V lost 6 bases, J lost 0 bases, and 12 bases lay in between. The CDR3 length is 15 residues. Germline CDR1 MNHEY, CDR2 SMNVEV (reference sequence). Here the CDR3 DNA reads TGTGCCAGCAGGTTGACAGGTTTCTCTGGAAACACCATATATTTT. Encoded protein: CASRLTGFSGNTIYF.

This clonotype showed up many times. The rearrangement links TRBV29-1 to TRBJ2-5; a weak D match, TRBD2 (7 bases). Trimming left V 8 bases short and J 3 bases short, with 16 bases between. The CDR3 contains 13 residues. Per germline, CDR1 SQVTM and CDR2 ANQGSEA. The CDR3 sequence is CSTGGGSEETQYF. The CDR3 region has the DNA TGCAGCACGGGGGGCGGGAGTGAAGAGACCCAGTACTTC.

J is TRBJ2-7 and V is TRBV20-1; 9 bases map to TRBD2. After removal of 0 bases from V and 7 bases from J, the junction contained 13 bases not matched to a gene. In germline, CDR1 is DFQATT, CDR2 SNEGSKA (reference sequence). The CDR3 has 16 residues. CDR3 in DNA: TGCAGTGCTAGAGAGAGGGGGTTAGCGGGAGTGGGGGAGCAGTACTTC. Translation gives CSARERGLAGVGEQYF.

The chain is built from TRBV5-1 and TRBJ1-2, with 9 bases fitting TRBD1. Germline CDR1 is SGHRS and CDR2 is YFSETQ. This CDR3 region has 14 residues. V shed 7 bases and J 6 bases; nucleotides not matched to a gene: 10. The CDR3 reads CASGSTGGLNGYTF. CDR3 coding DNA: TGCGCCAGCGGATCGACAGGGGGGCTCAATGGCTACACCTTC.

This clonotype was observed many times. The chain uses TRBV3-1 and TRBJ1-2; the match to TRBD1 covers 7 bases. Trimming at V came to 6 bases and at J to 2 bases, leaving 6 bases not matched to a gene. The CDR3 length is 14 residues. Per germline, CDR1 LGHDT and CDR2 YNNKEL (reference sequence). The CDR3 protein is CASRRQGENYGYTF. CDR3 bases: TGTGCCAGCAGACGACAGGGCGAGAACTATGGCTACACCTTC.

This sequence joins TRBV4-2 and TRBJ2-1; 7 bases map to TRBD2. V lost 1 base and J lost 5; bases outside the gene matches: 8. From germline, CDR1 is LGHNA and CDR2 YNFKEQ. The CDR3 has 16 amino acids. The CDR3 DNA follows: TGTGCCAGCAGCCAAGTTTCCAGGACTAGTAACAATGAGCAGTTCTTC. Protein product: CASSQVSRTSNNEQFF.